This is a list of T cell receptor beta chains from one sample in a study of T-cell memory formation after mild COVID-19. One entry per CDR3 protein results from TCRdb running MiXCR on the 5' RACE reads. Among hundreds of thousands of distinct CDR3 sequences, roughly 13% were seen once, and the ten largest hold about 20%. Material: PBMCs or a T cell subset sorted from them (not recorded which). The receptors originated from a man aged 18 to 29 who had mild COVID-19 (a few samples of this study predate the infection). Cell type and time point are not known. Both conserved end residues are part of each CDR3. The D gene is left open where the match is weak. Size is omitted from some rows. Given values are once, few, many or a class for expanded clones.

D	size	V	J	CDR3	DNA
NA	few	TRBV27	TRBJ1-5	CASSLEGSGNQPQHF	TGTGCCAGCAGTTTAGAGGGTAGTGGCAATCAGCCCCAGCATTTT
NA	NA	TRBV5-6	TRBJ2-2	CASSLLAGWDTGELFF	TGTGCCAGCAGCTTGTTGGCAGGGTGGGACACCGGGGAGCTGTTTTTT
TRBD1	few	TRBV7-2	TRBJ2-5	CASSFPGQGQETQYF	TGTGCCAGCAGCTTCCCTGGACAGGGCCAAGAGACCCAGTACTTC
NA	many	TRBV4-1	TRBJ2-2	CASSRVGDTGELFF	TGCGCCAGCAGCCGCGTGGGGGACACCGGGGAGCTGTTTTTT
TRBD2	NA	TRBV23-1	TRBJ2-1	CASSRTSASF	TGCGCCAGCTCCAGGACTAGCGCGAGCTTC
NA	few	TRBV12-3/TRBV12-4	TRBJ2-7	CASRGSVGYEQYF	TGTGCCAGCAGGGGTTCAGTGGGCTACGAGCAGTACTTC
NA	NA	TRBV5-1	TRBJ2-3	CASSSHTDTQYF	TGCGCCAGCAGCTCACACACAGATACGCAGTATTTT
NA	few	TRBV6-2/TRBV6-3	TRBJ2-3	CASTRVGRSTDTQYF	TGTGCCAGCACCAGGGTAGGTCGGAGCACAGATACGCAGTATTTT
NA	NA	TRBV4-3	TRBJ1-2	CASSRGQMNYGYTF	TGCGCCAGCAGCCGCGGACAGATGAACTATGGCTACACCTTC
NA	NA	TRBV9	TRBJ2-2	CASSVDAEGSYTGELFF	TGTGCCAGCAGCGTAGATGCCGAGGGGTCCTACACCGGGGAGCTGTTTTTT
TRBD1	few	TRBV27	TRBJ2-1	CASSFGQGSNEQFF	TGTGCCAGCAGTTTCGGACAGGGGAGCAATGAGCAGTTCTTC
NA	few	TRBV7-9	TRBJ1-4	CASSGHRETWAF	TGTGCCAGCAGCGGTCACAGGGAGACATGGGCTTTT
NA	few	TRBV9	TRBJ1-5	CASSRGFTNQPQHF	TGTGCCAGCAGCAGGGGATTTACCAATCAGCCCCAGCATTTT
NA	few	TRBV6-5	TRBJ1-4	CASSPKGTEKLFF	TGTGCCAGCAGTCCCAAAGGGACTGAAAAACTGTTTTTT
NA	many	TRBV7-2	TRBJ2-3	CASTTSPGGGTDTQYF	TGTGCCAGCACCACTTCCCCCGGGGGTGGCACAGATACGCAGTATTTT
NA	NA	TRBV2	TRBJ2-5	CASSAGREKTQYF	TGTGCCAGCAGTGCTGGTAGGGAGAAGACCCAGTACTTC
NA	NA	TRBV5-5	TRBJ1-2	CASSPGRIGGGYTF	TGTGCCAGCAGCCCGGGACGGATTGGAGGGGGCTACACCTTC
TRBD1	many	TRBV7-2	TRBJ2-7	CASSSRTGAYEQYF	TGTGCCAGCAGCTCCCGGACAGGGGCCTACGAGCAGTACTTC
NA	few	TRBV11-2	TRBJ1-3	CATLRVTIYF	TGTGCCACCCTACGGGTAACCATATATTTT
NA	NA	TRBV7-9	TRBJ2-7	CASSLGRDSYEQYF	TGTGCCAGCAGCTTAGGCAGGGACTCCTACGAGCAGTACTTC
NA	NA	TRBV5-1	TRBJ1-2	CASRSGRSGYTF	TGCGCCAGCAGGTCCGGGAGGAGCGGCTACACCTTC
NA	few	TRBV7-2	TRBJ1-2	CASSLFLRGPRYTF	TGTGCCAGCAGCTTATTCTTACGTGGGCCTCGCTACACCTTC
NA	many	TRBV4-2	TRBJ2-2	CASSQRRGDFTGELFF	TGTGCCAGCAGCCAGAGAAGGGGGGATTTCACCGGGGAGCTGTTTTTT
NA	NA	TRBV7-2	TRBJ1-1	CASTLILLEGTEAFF	TGTGCCAGCACCCTTATACTTTTGGAGGGCACTGAAGCTTTCTTT
NA	many	TRBV12-5	TRBJ2-3	CASGFWQGGTDTQYF	TGTGCTAGTGGTTTTTGGCAGGGTGGCACAGATACGCAGTATTTT
NA	many	TRBV3-1	TRBJ2-1	CASSRFGYNEQFF	TGTGCCAGCAGCCGGTTCGGCTACAATGAGCAGTTCTTC
NA	few	TRBV5-1	TRBJ2-3	CASSGAASTDTQYF	TGCGCCAGCAGCGGGGCAGCAAGCACAGATACGCAGTATTTT
NA	NA	TRBV4-1	TRBJ2-3	CASSQGATPAADTQYF	TGCGCCAGCAGCCAGGGAGCAACGCCGGCCGCAGATACGCAGTATTTT
TRBD2	NA	TRBV7-8	TRBJ2-1	CASRGTSGSSYNEQFF	TGTGCCAGCAGAGGAACTAGCGGTAGCTCCTACAATGAGCAGTTCTTC
TRBD2	many	TRBV14	TRBJ2-7	CASSHPTSSGVTYEQYF	TGTGCCAGCAGCCACCCGACATCTAGCGGGGTGACGTACGAGCAGTACTTC
NA	NA	TRBV4-1	TRBJ2-1	CASSQGCGNEQFF	TGCGCCAGCAGCCAAGGGTGTGGGAATGAGCAGTTCTTC
NA	NA	TRBV4-1	TRBJ1-5	CASSQEPVGGLGPQHF	TGCGCCAGCAGCCAAGAACCCGTGGGTGGTTTAGGTCCCCAGCATTTT
TRBD2	NA	TRBV28	TRBJ2-1	CASASGGMGFYNEQFF	TGTGCCAGCGCATCCGGGGGGATGGGTTTCTACAATGAGCAGTTCTTC
TRBD1	NA	TRBV7-2	TRBJ2-1	CASSFTGGNYEQFF	TGTGCCAGCAGCTTTACAGGGGGGAACTACGAGCAGTTCTTC
NA	few	TRBV12-3/TRBV12-4	TRBJ1-1	CASSSDRYTEAFF	TGTGCCAGCAGTTCCGACAGATACACTGAAGCTTTCTTT
NA	NA	TRBV12-5	TRBJ1-1	CASGTGSTEAFF	TGTGCTAGTGGTACAGGGAGCACTGAAGCTTTCTTT
NA	few	TRBV25-1	TRBJ1-1	CASQGWYKAGTEAFF	TGTGCCAGTCAGGGATGGTACAAAGCGGGCACTGAAGCTTTCTTT
NA	few	TRBV4-3	TRBJ2-7	CASSQDPGASSYEQYF	TGCGCCAGCAGCCAAGATCCAGGCGCCAGCTCCTACGAGCAGTACTTC
NA	many	TRBV7-2	TRBJ2-2	CASSFGWDTGELFF	TGTGCCAGCAGCTTTGGCTGGGACACCGGGGAGCTGTTTTTT
TRBD2	many	TRBV7-9	TRBJ2-5	CASSLRASGGRETQYF	TGTGCCAGCAGCTTACGTGCTAGCGGGGGCCGAGAGACCCAGTACTTC
NA	NA	TRBV11-2	TRBJ2-3	CASSPVGQSTDTQYF	TGTGCCAGCAGCCCAGTTGGACAGAGCACAGATACGCAGTATTTT
NA	NA	TRBV7-3	TRBJ2-3	CASSLPQWASTDTQYF	TGTGCCAGCAGCCTCCCGCAGTGGGCGAGCACAGATACGCAGTATTTT